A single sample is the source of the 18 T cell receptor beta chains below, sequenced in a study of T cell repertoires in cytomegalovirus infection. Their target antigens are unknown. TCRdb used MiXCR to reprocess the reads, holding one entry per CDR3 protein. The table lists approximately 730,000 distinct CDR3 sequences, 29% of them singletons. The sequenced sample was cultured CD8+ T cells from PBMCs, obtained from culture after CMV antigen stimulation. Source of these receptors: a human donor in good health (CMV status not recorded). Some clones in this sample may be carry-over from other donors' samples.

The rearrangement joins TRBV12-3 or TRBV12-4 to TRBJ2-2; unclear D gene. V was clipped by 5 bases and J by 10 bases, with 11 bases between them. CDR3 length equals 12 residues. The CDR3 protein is CASSAVGKELFF. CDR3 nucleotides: TGTGCCAGCAGTGCCGTGGGTAAGGAGCTGTTTTTT.

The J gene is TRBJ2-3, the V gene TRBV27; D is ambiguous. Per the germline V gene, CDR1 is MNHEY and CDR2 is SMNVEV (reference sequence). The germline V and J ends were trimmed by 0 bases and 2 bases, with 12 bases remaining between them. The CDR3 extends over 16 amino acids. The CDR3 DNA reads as TGTGCCAGCAGTTTATCCTCCCTTTTGACCACAGATACGCAGTATTTT. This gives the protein CASSLSSLLTTDTQYF.

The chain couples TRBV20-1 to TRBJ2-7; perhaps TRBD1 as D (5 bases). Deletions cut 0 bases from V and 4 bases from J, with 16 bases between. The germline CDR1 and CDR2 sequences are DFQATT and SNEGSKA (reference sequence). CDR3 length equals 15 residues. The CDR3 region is CSARDVKGALYEQYV. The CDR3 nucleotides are TGCAGTGCTAGAGACGTCAAAGGGGCATTGTACGAGCAGTACGTC.

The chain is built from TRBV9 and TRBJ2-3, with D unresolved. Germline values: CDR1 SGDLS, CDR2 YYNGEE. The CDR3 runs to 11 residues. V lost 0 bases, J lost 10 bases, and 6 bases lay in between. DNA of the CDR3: TGTGCCAGCAGCGTAGGTATGGCGCAGTATTTT. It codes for CASSVGMAQYF.

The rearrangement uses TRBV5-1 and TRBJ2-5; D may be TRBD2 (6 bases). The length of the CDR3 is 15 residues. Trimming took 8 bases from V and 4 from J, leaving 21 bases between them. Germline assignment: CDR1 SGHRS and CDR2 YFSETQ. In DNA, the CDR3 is TGCGCCAGTGCAGAGGCCGTCGGGGGTTTAGAGACCCAGTACTTC. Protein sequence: CASAEAVGGLETQYF.

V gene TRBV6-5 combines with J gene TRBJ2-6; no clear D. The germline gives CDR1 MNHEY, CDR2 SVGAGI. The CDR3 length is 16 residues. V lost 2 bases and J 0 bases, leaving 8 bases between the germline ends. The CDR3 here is CASSYVWTSGANVLTF. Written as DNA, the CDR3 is TGTGCCAGCAGTTACGTCTGGACCTCTGGGGCCAACGTCCTGACTTTC.

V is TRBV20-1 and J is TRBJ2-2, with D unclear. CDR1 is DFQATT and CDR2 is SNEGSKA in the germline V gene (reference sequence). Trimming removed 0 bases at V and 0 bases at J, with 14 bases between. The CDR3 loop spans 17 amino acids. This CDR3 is CSARDAHSISNTGELFF. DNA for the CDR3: TGCAGTGCTAGAGATGCACACTCGATCTCGAACACCGGGGAGCTGTTTTTT.

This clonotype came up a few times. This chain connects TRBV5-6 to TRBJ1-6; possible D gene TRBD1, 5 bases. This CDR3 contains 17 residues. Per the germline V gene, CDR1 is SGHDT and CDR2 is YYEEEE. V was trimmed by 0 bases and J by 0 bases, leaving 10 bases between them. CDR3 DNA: TGTGCCAGCAGCTTGGACCTTACAGGCTCCTATAATTCACCCCTCCACTTT. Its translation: CASSLDLTGSYNSPLHF.

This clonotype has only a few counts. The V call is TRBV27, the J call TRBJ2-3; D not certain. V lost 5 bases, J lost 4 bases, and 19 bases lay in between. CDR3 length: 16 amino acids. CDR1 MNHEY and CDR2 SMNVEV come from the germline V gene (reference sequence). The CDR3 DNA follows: TGTGCCAGCAGTACACATGACCCCCGAAGCGCAGATACGCAGTATTTT. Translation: CASSTHDPRSADTQYF.

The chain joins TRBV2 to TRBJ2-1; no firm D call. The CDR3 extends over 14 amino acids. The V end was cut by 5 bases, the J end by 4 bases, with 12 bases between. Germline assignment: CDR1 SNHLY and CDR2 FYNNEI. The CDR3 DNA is TGTGCCAGCAGTTCCGATCTCGGTTACAATGAGCAGTTCTTC. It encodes CASSSDLGYNEQFF.

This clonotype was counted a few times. The DNA of the CDR3 is TGTGCCAGCAGCCCGGGGACAGAAAATTACTACGAGCAGTACTTC. Encoded protein: CASSPGTENYYEQYF. The chain couples TRBV5-4 to TRBJ2-7; 7 bases fit TRBD1. The CDR3 has 15 amino acids. The germline V gene encodes CDR1 SGHNT and CDR2 YYREEE (reference sequence). The junction had 10 bases not matched to a gene; V was cut back by 4 bases and J by 3 bases. The full variable domain, rest sourced from reference TRBV5-4 and TRBJ2-7, is ETGVTQSPTHLIKTRGQQVTLRCSSQSGHNTVSWYQQALGQGPQFIFQYYREEENGRGNFPPRFSGLQFPNYSSELNVNALELDDSALYLCASSPGTENYYEQYFGPGTRLTVT.

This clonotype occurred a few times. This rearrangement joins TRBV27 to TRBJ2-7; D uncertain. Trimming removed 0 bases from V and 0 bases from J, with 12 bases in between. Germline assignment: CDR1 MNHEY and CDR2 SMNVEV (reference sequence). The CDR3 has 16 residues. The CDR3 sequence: CASSLSLTLSSYEQYF. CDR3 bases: TGTGCCAGCAGTTTATCCCTGACGCTGAGCTCCTACGAGCAGTACTTC.

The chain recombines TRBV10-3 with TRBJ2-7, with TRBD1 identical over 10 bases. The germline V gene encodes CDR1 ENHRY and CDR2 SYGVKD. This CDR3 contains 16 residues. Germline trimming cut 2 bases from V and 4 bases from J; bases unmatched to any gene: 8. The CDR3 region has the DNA TGTGCCATCAGTGAGAGGGTGACAGGGGGCTGGTACGAGCAGTACTTC. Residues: CAISERVTGGWYEQYF.

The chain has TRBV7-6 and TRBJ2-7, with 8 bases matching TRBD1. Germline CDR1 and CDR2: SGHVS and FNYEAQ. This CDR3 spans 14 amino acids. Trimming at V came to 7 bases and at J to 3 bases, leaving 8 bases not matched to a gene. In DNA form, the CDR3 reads TGTGCCAGCACCTTGACAGGGGAAAACTACGAGCAGTACTTC. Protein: CASTLTGENYEQYF.

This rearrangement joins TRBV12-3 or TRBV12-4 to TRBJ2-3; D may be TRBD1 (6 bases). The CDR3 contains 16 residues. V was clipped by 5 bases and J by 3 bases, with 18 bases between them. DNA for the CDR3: TGTGCCAGCAGTCTAGGGGGTAGGAAGGGTACAGATACGCAGTATTTT. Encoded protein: CASSLGGRKGTDTQYF.

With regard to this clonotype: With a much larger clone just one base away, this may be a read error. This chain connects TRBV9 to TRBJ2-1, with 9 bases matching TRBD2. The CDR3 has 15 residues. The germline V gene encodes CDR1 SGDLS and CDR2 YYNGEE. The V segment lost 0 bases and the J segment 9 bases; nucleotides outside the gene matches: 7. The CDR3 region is CASSVDGGGAGEQFF. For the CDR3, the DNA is TGTGCCAGCAGCGTAGATGGCGGGGGGGCCGGTGAGCAGTTCTTC.

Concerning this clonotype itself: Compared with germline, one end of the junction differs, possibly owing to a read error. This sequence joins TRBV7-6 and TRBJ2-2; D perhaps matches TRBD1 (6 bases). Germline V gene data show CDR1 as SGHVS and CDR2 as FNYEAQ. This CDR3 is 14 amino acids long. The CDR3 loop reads CASSSQGNAGELFF. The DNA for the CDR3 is TGTGCTAGCAGCTCGCAGGGGAACGCCGGGGAGCTGTTTTTT.

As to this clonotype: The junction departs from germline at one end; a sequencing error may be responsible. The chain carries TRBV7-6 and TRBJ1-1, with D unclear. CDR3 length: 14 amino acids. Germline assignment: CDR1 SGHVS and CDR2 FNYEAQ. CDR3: CTSSFNPNPTEAFF. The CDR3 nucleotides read TGTACCAGCAGCTTTAACCCCAACCCGACTGAAGCTTTCTTT.